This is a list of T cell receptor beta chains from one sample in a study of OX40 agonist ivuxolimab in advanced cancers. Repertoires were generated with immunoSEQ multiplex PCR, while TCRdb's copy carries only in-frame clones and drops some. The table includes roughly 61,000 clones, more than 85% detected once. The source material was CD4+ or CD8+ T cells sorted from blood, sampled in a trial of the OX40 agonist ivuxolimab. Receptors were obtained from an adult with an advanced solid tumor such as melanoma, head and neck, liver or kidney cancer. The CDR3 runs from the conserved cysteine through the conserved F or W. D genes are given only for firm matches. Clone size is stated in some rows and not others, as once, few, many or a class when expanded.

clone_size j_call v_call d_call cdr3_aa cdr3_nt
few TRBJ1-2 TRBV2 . CASSEARGVGYTF TGTGCCAGCAGTGAAGCGCGAGGGGTAGGCTACACCTTC
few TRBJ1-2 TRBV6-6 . CASSYYFGADGYTF TGTGCCAGCAGTTACTATTTCGGGGCGGATGGCTACACCTTC
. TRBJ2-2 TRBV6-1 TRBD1 CASRGQGAIGELFF TGTGCCAGCAGGGGACAGGGGGCCATCGGGGAGCTGTTTTTT
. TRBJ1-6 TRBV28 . CASSLTERAPLHF TGTGCCAGCAGTTTGACGGAGAGGGCACCCCTCCACTTT
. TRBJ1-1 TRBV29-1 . CSVEDGQYTEAFF TGCAGCGTTGAAGACGGACAGTACACTGAAGCTTTCTTT
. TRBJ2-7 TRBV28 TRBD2 CASSQGLASPYEQYF TGTGCCAGCAGCCAGGGACTAGCGTCGCCCTACGAGCAGTACTTC
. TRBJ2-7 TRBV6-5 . CASRSGSSYEQYF TGTGCCAGCAGGTCAGGCAGCTCCTACGAGCAGTACTTC
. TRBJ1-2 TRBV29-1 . CSVEYGYGYTF TGCAGCGTTGAGTATGGTTATGGCTACACCTTC
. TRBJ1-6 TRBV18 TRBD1 CASSRGQGTWSDNSPLHF TGTGCCAGCTCTCGGGGACAGGGTACTTGGTCGGATAATTCACCCCTCCACTTT
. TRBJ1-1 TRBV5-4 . CASSQELNTEAFF TGTGCCAGCAGCCAAGAACTGAACACTGAAGCTTTCTTT
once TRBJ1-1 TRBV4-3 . CASSLRVGPNTEAFF TGCGCCAGCAGCCTTCGAGTTGGGCCGAACACTGAAGCTTTCTTT
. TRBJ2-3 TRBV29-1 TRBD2 CSQLASSTDTQYF TGCAGCCAACTAGCGTCTAGCACAGATACGCAGTATTTT
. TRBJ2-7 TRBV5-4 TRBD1 CASSWDRGHYEQYF TGTGCCAGCAGCTGGGACAGGGGCCACTACGAGCAGTACTTC
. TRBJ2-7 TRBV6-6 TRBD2 CASVTRAGGAYEQYF TGTGCCAGCGTGACCCGAGCGGGGGGCGCCTACGAGCAGTACTTC
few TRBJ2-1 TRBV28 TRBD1 CASSPGGSYNEQFF TGTGCCAGCAGTCCAGGGGGCTCCTACAATGAGCAGTTCTTC
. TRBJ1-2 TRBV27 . CASSLLGGDHGYTF TGTGCCAGCAGTTTGTTGGGCGGAGACCATGGCTACACCTTC
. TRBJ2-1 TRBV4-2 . CASSLWQGNEQFF TGTGCCAGCAGCTTATGGCAGGGCAATGAGCAGTTCTTC
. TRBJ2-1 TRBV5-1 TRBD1 CASSFMAGGYEQFF TGCGCCAGCAGCTTCATGGCAGGGGGCTATGAGCAGTTCTTC
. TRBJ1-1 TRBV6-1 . CASKRGMNTEAFF TGTGCCAGCAAAAGGGGAATGAACACTGAAGCTTTCTTT
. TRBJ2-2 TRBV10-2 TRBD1 CASTRTGPYELFF TGCGCCAGCACGAGGACAGGGCCATACGAGCTGTTTTTT
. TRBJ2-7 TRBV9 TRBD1 CASSSQGQGADEQYF TGTGCCAGCAGCTCCCAGGGACAGGGGGCCGACGAGCAGTACTTC
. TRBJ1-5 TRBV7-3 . CASSSPGLPNQPQHF TGTGCCAGCAGCTCCCCGGGGTTGCCAAATCAGCCCCAGCATTTT
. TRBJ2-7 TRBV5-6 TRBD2 CASSDERGRHYEQYF TGTGCCAGCAGCGACGAGCGGGGGAGACACTACGAGCAGTACTTC
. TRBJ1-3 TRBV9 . CASSGGSSGNTIYF TGTGCCAGCAGTGGGGGCTCCTCTGGAAACACCATATATTTT
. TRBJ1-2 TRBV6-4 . CASSDLPVSGADVTF TGTGCCAGCAGTGATCTTCCAGTATCGGGCGCGGACGTCACCTTC
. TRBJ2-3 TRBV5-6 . CASSLGDARATDTQYF TGTGCCAGCAGCTTAGGGGATGCCAGGGCAACAGATACGCAGTATTTT
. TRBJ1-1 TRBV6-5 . CASSYSGKYTEAFF TGTGCCAGCAGTTACAGTGGGAAATACACTGAAGCTTTCTTT
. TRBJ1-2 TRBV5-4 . CASSILDSNNYGYTF TGTGCCAGCAGCATCTTAGACAGTAATAACTATGGCTACACCTTC
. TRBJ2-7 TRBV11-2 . CASSYVIYEQYF TGTGCCAGCAGTTACGTAATTTACGAGCAGTACTTC
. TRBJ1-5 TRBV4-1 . CASSQDPGNQPQHF TGCGCCAGCAGCCAAGACCCAGGAAATCAGCCCCAGCATTTT
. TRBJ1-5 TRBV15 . CATSRGGPQHF TGTGCCACCAGCAGAGGAGGGCCCCAGCATTTT
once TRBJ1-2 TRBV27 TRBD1 CASRADRAGLGYTF TGTGCCAGCAGGGCGGACAGGGCAGGGTTGGGCTACACCTTC
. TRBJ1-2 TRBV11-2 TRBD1 CASSDEWTGYYGYTF TGTGCCAGCAGCGATGAGTGGACAGGGTACTATGGCTACACCTTC
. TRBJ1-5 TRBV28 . CASRPNRVVQPQHF TGTGCCAGCAGACCCAACAGGGTTGTTCAGCCCCAGCATTTT
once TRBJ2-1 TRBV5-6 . CASSFLEGVSYNEQFF TGTGCCAGCAGCTTCCTTGAAGGGGTATCCTACAATGAGCAGTTCTTC
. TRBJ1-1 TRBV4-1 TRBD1 CASSQPHRQGNTEAFF TGCGCCAGCAGCCAACCGCACCGACAGGGGAACACTGAAGCTTTCTTT
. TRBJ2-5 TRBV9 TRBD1 CASSKPGQGQETQYF TGTGCCAGCTCGAAACCGGGACAGGGACAAGAGACCCAGTACTTC
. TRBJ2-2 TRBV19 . CASSIDVAGFGELFF TGTGCCAGTAGTATAGATGTTGCGGGGTTCGGGGAGCTGTTTTTT
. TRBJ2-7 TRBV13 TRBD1 CASSHSGQGGYEQYF TGTGCCAGCAGCCATTCGGGACAGGGAGGCTACGAGCAGTACTTC
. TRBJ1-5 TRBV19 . CASNGVDQPQHF TGTGCCAGTAATGGGGTGGACCAGCCCCAGCATTTT
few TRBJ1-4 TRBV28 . CASSRGEKLFF TGTGCCAGCAGCCGAGGCGAAAAACTGTTTTTT
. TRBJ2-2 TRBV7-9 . CASSLVGTSTGELFF TGTGCCAGCAGCTTAGTTGGGACTTCCACCGGGGAGCTGTTTTTT
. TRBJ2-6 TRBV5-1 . CASSLSRAGANVLTF TGCGCCAGCAGCTTGAGTAGGGCTGGGGCCAACGTCCTGACTTTC
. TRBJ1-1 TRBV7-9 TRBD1 CASSSTGDSGWNTEAFF TGTGCCAGCAGCTCCACAGGGGATTCGGGTTGGAACACTGAAGCTTTCTTT
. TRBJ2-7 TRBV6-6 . CASSHDLAREQYF TGTGCCAGCAGTCACGACTTGGCGCGGGAGCAGTACTTC
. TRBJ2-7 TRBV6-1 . CASTPRGVYEQYF TGTGCCAGCACCCCGAGGGGGGTCTACGAGCAGTACTTC
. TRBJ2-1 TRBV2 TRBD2 CASSERGLATLNEQFF TGTGCCAGCAGTGAAAGGGGACTAGCGACACTCAATGAGCAGTTCTTC
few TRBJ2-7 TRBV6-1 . CASSEAGPYEQYF TGTGCCAGCAGTGAAGCGGGCCCCTACGAGCAGTACTTC
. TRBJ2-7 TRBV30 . CAWHSPGKQYF TGTGCCTGGCACTCCCCCGGGAAGCAGTACTTC
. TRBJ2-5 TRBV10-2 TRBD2 CASSDPGGPETQYF TGCGCCAGCAGTGATCCGGGGGGGCCCGAGACCCAGTACTTC
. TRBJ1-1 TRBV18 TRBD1 CASSPRTGSNTEAFF TGTGCCAGCTCACCTAGGACAGGTTCGAACACTGAAGCTTTCTTT
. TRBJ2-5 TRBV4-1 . CASSQVGTGLVQETQYF TGCGCCAGCAGCCAAGTTGGCACAGGCTTAGTCCAAGAGACCCAGTACTTC
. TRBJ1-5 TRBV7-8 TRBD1 CASSDLRFGTADQPQHF TGTGCCAGCAGCGACTTACGCTTCGGGACAGCAGATCAGCCCCAGCATTTT
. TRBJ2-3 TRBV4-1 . CASSQDENRADTQYF TGCGCCAGCAGCCAAGATGAGAACAGGGCAGATACGCAGTATTTT